The sequence of this T cell receptor (beta chain) was determined in a study of T cell repertoires in cytomegalovirus infection. Study as a whole: CMV epitopes used comprised recently identified HLA-C-restricted ones and well-studied HLA-B-restricted ones. Public TCR beta signatures were indicative of both CMV infection and a matching HLA type.

About this clonotype itself: What it binds is not known.

Study observations and caveats: Frequencies of public TCR beta families were cumulated, and this identified carriers of CMV plus the relevant HLA. HLA-C-restricted CMV-specific TCR beta clonotypes were dominant in the ex vivo response.

TCRdb fed the reads into MiXCR, producing one record per CDR3 protein. The sample has some 590,000 distinct CDR3 sequences, 35% to 50% seen once. The CDR3 loop spans 11 amino acids. Germline CDR1 is DFQATT and CDR2 is SNEGSKA (reference sequence). The germline V and J ends were trimmed by 4 bases and 4 bases, with 6 bases remaining between them. The sample here was cultured PBMCs, taken from culture after CMV antigen stimulation. The TCR originated in a human donor in good health (CMV status not recorded). Some clones in this sample may be carry-over from other donors' samples. V usage is TRBV20-1 and J usage is TRBJ2-3; D is unresolved. CDR3 amino acids: CSAKNADTQYF. The DNA for the CDR3 is TGCAGTGCTAAGAACGCAGATACGCAGTATTTT.